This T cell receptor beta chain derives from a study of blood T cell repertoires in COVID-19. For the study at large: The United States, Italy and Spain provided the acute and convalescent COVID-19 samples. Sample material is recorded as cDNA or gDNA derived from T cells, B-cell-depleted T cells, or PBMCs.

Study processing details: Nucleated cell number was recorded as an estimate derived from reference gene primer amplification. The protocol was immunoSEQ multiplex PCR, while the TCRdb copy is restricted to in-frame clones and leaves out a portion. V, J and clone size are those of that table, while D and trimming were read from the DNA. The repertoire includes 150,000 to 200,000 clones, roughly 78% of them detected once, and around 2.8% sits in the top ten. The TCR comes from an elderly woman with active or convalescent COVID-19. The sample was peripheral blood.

The CDR3 sequence: CATRLSGGAQETQYF. The CDR3 nucleotides are TGTGCCACCCGGCTTAGCGGGGGGGCCCAAGAGACCCAGTACTTC. The chain has TRBV7-7 and TRBJ2-5; 11 bases map to TRBD2. The V gene end was trimmed by 10 bases and the J gene end by 1 base; junction bases not matched to a gene: 8. The CDR3 has 15 residues. Per the germline V gene, CDR1 is SSHAT and CDR2 is FNYEAQ (reference sequence).